This paragraph reports one T cell receptor beta chain. Its antigen is unknown. Germline CDR1 is GTSNPN and CDR2 is SVGIG (reference sequence). This CDR3 is built from 14 residues. Deletions cut 1 base from V and 4 bases from J, with 13 bases between. Arm-PCR of CDR3 regions and iRepertoire HTBI primers were the basis on which TCR beta libraries were built. Each CDR3 protein gets one entry after TCRdb re-called the multiplex PCR reads with MiXCR. The sample holds over 450,000 distinct CDR3 sequences; approximately 21% are singletons and the top ten take roughly 6.9%. The time point here: persistent/refractory GD, antithyroid drugs over 5 years with positive TRAb. RNA isolated from PBMCs was used to make the TCR library. All patients originated from an endocrinology department located in Xi'an, China. The sample originates from a study of regulatory T cells in long-lasting Graves disease. Notes on the study in general: Small sample size may have lowered accuracy. Under persistent disease, TRBV28, TRBJ1-2 and TRBJ2-5 were used preferentially.

The TCR comes from a female donor with Graves disease. The specimen comprised peripheral blood mononuclear cells (PBMCs), sampled when the disease was refractory, from a patient treated with antithyroid drugs. J is TRBJ1-1 and V is TRBV30; D uncertain. The DNA for the CDR3 is TGTGCCTGGAGTGGGATAGAGGACCTCACTGAAGCTTTCTTT. Amino acid sequence: CAWSGIEDLTEAFF.